This entry lists 12 T cell receptor beta chains sequenced from one sample in a study of STAT5B mutations in CD4+ large granular lymphocyte leukemia. Using immunoSEQ multiplex PCR, the repertoire was profiled, and TCRdb retains in-frame clones only, with some absent. The data show approximately 30,000 clones, with 80% to 90% seen just once and around 4.3% held by the top ten. Sample: CD4+ T cells from blood buffy coats. These receptors originate from a human donor in good health.

For the CDR3, the DNA is TGTGCCAGCAGCGGATGGGGGACACAGCCCTACGAGCAGTACTTC. Translating it yields CASSGWGTQPYEQYF. The chain recombines TRBV7-2 with TRBJ2-7; maybe TRBD1 (6 bases). This CDR3 is 15 amino acids long. V was clipped by 5 bases and J by 2 bases, with 16 bases between them. The germline CDR1 and CDR2 sequences are SGHTA and FQGNSA.

V and J are TRBV2 and TRBJ2-2; TRBD2 matches at 7 bases. V dropped 4 bases and J dropped 4; count of bases not matched to a gene: 6. The CDR3 loop spans 15 amino acids. In germline, CDR1 is SNHLY, CDR2 FYNNEI. The CDR3 DNA sequence: TGTGCCAGCAGTGGAAGAGGACTAGTCACCGGGGAGCTGTTTTTT. Its protein is CASSGRGLVTGELFF.

This chain uses TRBV6-1 with TRBJ1-4, with TRBD1 matching 7 bases. Per the germline V gene, CDR1 is MNHNS and CDR2 is SASEGT. The CDR3 totals 15 residues. The J segment lost 4 bases and the V segment lost 2 bases, leaving 4 bases of the junction unmatched. The chain's CDR3 is CASSEPGQSNEKLFF. The DNA for the CDR3 is TGTGCCAGCAGTGAACCGGGACAGAGTAATGAAAAACTGTTTTTT.

In its sample, this clone was seen once. The chain couples TRBV18 to TRBJ1-1; D is unresolved. The CDR3 has 14 amino acids. Germline CDR1 KGHSH, CDR2 LQKENI. Trimming removed 0 bases at V and 6 bases at J, with 11 bases between. CDR3 protein: CASSPPRERAEAFF. CDR3 in DNA: TGTGCCAGCTCACCACCAAGGGAAAGGGCTGAAGCTTTCTTT. The full variable domain, completed using reference TRBV18 and TRBJ1-1, is NAGVMQNPRHLVRRRGQEARLRCSPMKGHSHVYWYRQLPEEGLKFMVYLQKENIIDESGMPKERFSAEFPKEGPSILRIQQVVRGDSAAYFCASSPPRERAEAFFGQGTRLTVV.

This clone came up a few times. The rearrangement links TRBV9 to TRBJ2-2; 7 positions match TRBD1. J lost 6 bases, V lost 2 bases, and 7 bases had no gene match. The CDR3 loop spans 15 amino acids. CDR1 is SGDLS and CDR2 is YYNGEE in the germline V gene. DNA for the CDR3: TGTGCCAGCAGCGTGGGGACAGTCCGCGCCGGGGAGCTGTTTTTT. Translation gives CASSVGTVRAGELFF.

CDR3 amino acids: CASSTRETQYF. The CDR3 DNA follows: TGTGCCAGCAGTACCAGGGAGACCCAGTACTTC. V and J are TRBV6-1 and TRBJ2-5; no reliable D call. The V end lost 5 bases, the J end lost 5 bases, and 6 bases lay between the germline ends. The CDR3 loop spans 11 amino acids. CDR1 is MNHNS, CDR2 SASEGT, per germline.

The chain recombines TRBV19 with TRBJ2-7; D perhaps matches TRBD2 (5 bases). V was clipped by 7 bases and J by 5 bases, with 30 bases between them. CDR1 is LNHDA and CDR2 is SQIVND in the germline V gene (reference sequence). The CDR3 is 18 residues long. The CDR3: CASKLSWVALRRLNEQYF. CDR3 bases: TGTGCCAGTAAACTTTCTTGGGTAGCGTTAAGGAGGTTAAACGAGCAGTACTTC.

This rearrangement joins TRBV30 to TRBJ2-4; 7 bases are shared with TRBD2. V shed 5 bases and J 3 bases; nucleotides not matched to a gene: 4. CDR3 size: 13 residues. CDR1 and CDR2 (germline): GTSNPN, SVGIG (reference sequence). CDR3 loop: CAWGRGNKNIQYF. The CDR3 DNA reads as TGTGCCTGGGGGAGGGGTAACAAAAACATTCAGTACTTC.

The V call is TRBV4-2, the J call TRBJ2-7; possible D gene TRBD2, 7 bases. The CDR3 has 13 amino acids. V lost 8 bases to trimming and J lost 3 bases, with 14 bases between them. The germline V gene has CDR1 LGHNA and CDR2 YNFKEQ. The CDR3 sequence: CASRWEGGYEQYF. The CDR3 nucleotides are TGTGCCAGCCGGTGGGAGGGGGGCTACGAGCAGTACTTC.

The rearrangement joins TRBV7-2 to TRBJ2-3; the D call may be TRBD1 or TRBD2 (6 bases each). This CDR3 comprises 15 residues. The V gene's germline CDR1 is SGHTA and CDR2 FQGNSA. Between the trimmed V and J ends, which lost 1 base and 0 bases, there was a span of 8 bases. CDR3 in amino acids: CASSLDGGSTDTQYF. The CDR3 DNA sequence: TGTGCCAGCAGCTTAGACGGGGGCAGCACAGATACGCAGTATTTT.

This chain uses TRBV4-1 with TRBJ1-2; D remains ambiguous. The CDR3 is 14 amino acids. Germline-derived CDR1 and CDR2 are MGHRA and YSYEKL. Trimming removed 0 bases at V and 4 bases at J, with 9 bases between. The CDR3: CASSQETRSYGYTF. DNA of the CDR3: TGCGCCAGCAGCCAAGAGACCAGAAGCTATGGCTACACCTTC.

The chain has TRBV9 and TRBJ2-5; TRBD2 agrees at 9 bases. V dropped 4 bases and J dropped 5; count of bases not matched to a gene: 15. This CDR3 spans 17 amino acids. Germline CDR1 SGDLS, CDR2 YYNGEE. For the CDR3, the DNA is TGTGCCAGCAGCCCCCTTGGTTTTAGCGGGAGTGGGGAGACCCAGTACTTC. This encodes CASSPLGFSGSGETQYF.